Following are 20 T cell receptor beta chains from one sample sequenced in a study of OX40 agonist ivuxolimab in advanced cancers. Sequencing was performed with immunoSEQ multiplex PCR; in TCRdb, only in-frame clones are kept and a portion is missing. The sample has 80,000 to 90,000 clones, about 88% seen once. Source: CD4+ or CD8+ T cells sorted from blood, taken in a trial of the OX40 agonist ivuxolimab. The receptors derive from an adult with an advanced solid tumor such as melanoma, head and neck, liver or kidney cancer.

V and J are TRBV19 and TRBJ1-2, with no clear D. V was trimmed by 2 bases and J by 3 bases, leaving 10 bases between them. The V gene's germline CDR1 is LNHDA and CDR2 SQIVND (reference sequence). The CDR3 spans 14 residues. The CDR3 bases are TGTGCCAGTAGTATAACCCCCGGGGACTATGGCTACACCTTC. Translated: CASSITPGDYGYTF.

This clone appeared a few times. This chain connects TRBV9 to TRBJ2-1; 9 positions agree with TRBD2. V was pared by 4 bases and J by 10 bases, with 12 bases of the junction left unmatched. Germline V lookup: CDR1 SGDLS, CDR2 YYNGEE. The CDR3 is made up of 15 amino acids. CDR3 residues: CASSTLAGTPSEQFF. CDR3 bases: TGTGCCAGCAGCACACTAGCGGGCACACCGAGCGAGCAGTTCTTC.

This clone was counted once. This chain uses TRBV6-5 with TRBJ1-5, with 8 bases aligning to TRBD1. The length of the CDR3 is 14 residues. The germline CDR1 and CDR2 sequences are MNHEY and SVGAGI. The trim removed 5 bases at V and 7 bases at J, leaving 7 bases unmatched. As DNA, the CDR3 is TGTGCCAGCAGTACCGGGACAGGTCTGCAGCCCCAGCATTTT. It is translated as CASSTGTGLQPQHF.

The chain employs TRBV9 and TRBJ1-6, with 10 bases that match TRBD1. Germline lookup yields CDR1 SGDLS and CDR2 YYNGEE. The J segment lost 5 bases and the V segment lost 5 bases, leaving 4 bases of the junction unmatched. This CDR3 contains 15 residues. The DNA for the CDR3 is TGTGCCAGCAGAGCCGGGACAGGGGATAATTCACCCCTCCACTTT. The encoded protein is CASRAGTGDNSPLHF.

The chain is built from TRBV6-5 and TRBJ1-2, with 9 bases matching TRBD1. The J segment lost 4 bases and the V segment lost 2 bases, leaving 2 bases of the junction unmatched. There are 14 residues in the CDR3. Germline V CDR1 and CDR2: MNHEY, SVGAGI. The CDR3 here is CASSYRDRAYGYTF. Written as DNA, the CDR3 is TGTGCCAGCAGTTACCGGGACAGGGCCTATGGCTACACCTTC.

The chain uses TRBV6-5 and TRBJ2-7, with TRBD2 matching 11 bases. The V gene's germline CDR1 is MNHEY and CDR2 SVGAGI. The CDR3 spans 13 residues. V lost 6 bases to trimming and J lost 10 bases; unmatched junction nucleotides: 8. In DNA, the CDR3 is TGTGCCAGCAGACTAACTAGCGGGGGAAATCAGTACTTC. Residues: CASRLTSGGNQYF.

This clone was picked up one time. This chain links TRBV7-2 with TRBJ2-1; 9 bases align to TRBD1. Trimming cost V 5 bases and J 4 bases; bases outside gene matches: 12. CDR1 is SGHTA, CDR2 FQGNSA, per germline. The CDR3 sequence is 17 residues long. The CDR3 sequence is CASSLGQGRSGYNEQFF. In DNA form, the CDR3 reads TGTGCCAGCAGCCTAGGACAGGGGAGGTCGGGTTACAATGAGCAGTTCTTC.

This chain connects TRBV7-2 to TRBJ2-7, with D perhaps matching TRBD2 (6 bases). This CDR3 region has 13 residues. V lost 2 bases and J 6 bases, leaving 11 bases between the germline ends. Germline V lookup: CDR1 SGHTA, CDR2 FQGNSA. The CDR3 loop is CASSLYGGVEQYF. For the CDR3, the DNA is TGTGCCAGCAGCTTATATGGCGGGGTCGAGCAGTACTTC.

This chain uses TRBV19 with TRBJ1-2, with D possibly matching TRBD1 (6 bases). Germline V gene sequence: CDR1 LNHDA, CDR2 SQIVND (reference sequence). This CDR3 has 14 amino acids. Trimming removed 1 base from V and 5 bases from J, with 11 bases in between. The CDR3 sequence: CASSIARTAYGYTF. The CDR3, as DNA: TGTGCCAGTAGTATAGCCCGGACAGCTTATGGCTACACCTTC.

This clone was counted only a few times. J is TRBJ1-5 and V is TRBV19; 7 bases fit TRBD1. The CDR3 has 14 amino acids. Per germline, CDR1 LNHDA and CDR2 SQIVND (reference sequence). Germline trimming cut 5 bases from V and 13 bases from J; bases unmatched to any gene: 14. The CDR3, as DNA: TGTGCCAGTAGTCGACGACAGGGAAGGGAAATGCAGCATTTT. As protein: CASSRRQGREMQHF.

The gene calls are TRBV28 and TRBJ1-2, with D possibly matching TRBD1 (6 bases). This CDR3 has 13 amino acids. Germline V gene sequence: CDR1 MDHEN, CDR2 SYDVKM. V lost 6 bases, J lost 8 bases, and 16 bases lay in between. The CDR3 here is CASSPWTEGGYTF. In DNA, the CDR3 is TGTGCCAGCAGCCCCTGGACAGAAGGCGGCTACACCTTC.

V gene TRBV19 combines with J gene TRBJ2-7; TRBD1 matches at 10 bases. This CDR3 spans 15 amino acids. J gave up 0 bases and V 3 bases, and 2 bases lay outside the gene matches. Germline V CDR1 and CDR2: LNHDA, SQIVND (reference sequence). The CDR3 reads CASSMGQGSSYEQYF. The CDR3 nucleotides read TGTGCCAGTAGTATGGGACAGGGGTCCTCCTACGAGCAGTACTTC.

On this clone itself: Other DNA sequences of this sample code for an identical CDR3. The chain employs TRBV5-6 and TRBJ2-5; unclear D gene. CDR3 size: 12 residues. The V gene lost 0 bases and the J gene lost 5 bases, with 5 bases spanning the gap. From germline, CDR1 is SGHDT and CDR2 YYEEEE. CDR3 DNA: TGTGCCAGCAGCTTGGGTCGGGAGACCCAGTACTTC. Its protein product is CASSLGRETQYF.

The V call is TRBV7-9, the J call TRBJ1-2; D is undetermined. This CDR3 has 11 residues. CDR1 and CDR2 (germline): SEHNR, FQNEAQ (reference sequence). Trimming removed 5 bases at V and 8 bases at J, with 9 bases between. The CDR3 loop is CASSPYSGYTF. The DNA for the CDR3 is TGTGCCAGCAGCCCCTATTCGGGCTACACCTTC.

The chain carries TRBV11-1 and TRBJ2-5; 9 nucleotides match TRBD1. CDR3 length: 17 residues. V lost 5 bases and J lost 0; bases outside the gene matches: 10. The V gene's germline CDR1 is SGHAT and CDR2 FQDESV (reference sequence). The CDR3 region is CASSLKTGTGYQETQYF. CDR3 nucleotides: TGTGCCAGCAGCCTAAAAACCGGGACAGGGTACCAAGAGACCCAGTACTTC.

This chain links TRBV28 with TRBJ1-4, with 9 bases identical to TRBD1. V lost 4 bases to trimming and J lost 6 bases; unmatched junction nucleotides: 6. This CDR3 is 15 amino acids long. Germline CDR1 and CDR2: MDHEN and SYDVKM. The CDR3 protein is CASSSPGTGYEKLFF. The CDR3 nucleotides are TGTGCCAGCAGTTCCCCCGGGACAGGGTATGAAAAACTGTTTTTT.

The chain uses TRBV28 and TRBJ1-1, with 8 bases fitting TRBD1. CDR1 MDHEN and CDR2 SYDVKM come from the germline V gene. Trimming cost V 5 bases and J 4 bases; bases outside gene matches: 9. The CDR3 is 15 amino acids. The CDR3 DNA reads as TGTGCCAGCAGTCCCTTGACAGGGGTGAGCACTGAAGCTTTCTTT. Its protein is CASSPLTGVSTEAFF.

This CDR3 reads CASSLDRDPQETQYF. As DNA, the CDR3 is TGTGCCAGCAGTCTCGACAGGGACCCCCAAGAGACCCAGTACTTC. This rearrangement joins TRBV2 to TRBJ2-5; 7 bases line up with TRBD1. Germline V gene sequence: CDR1 SNHLY, CDR2 FYNNEI. This CDR3 comprises 15 residues. V was clipped by 5 bases and J by 1 base; unmatched bases: 7.

CDR3 sequence reads: CASHAGRGGMNTEAFF. DNA for the CDR3: TGTGCCAGCCACGCAGGGAGGGGGGGTATGAACACTGAAGCTTTCTTT. This chain joins TRBV5-4 and TRBJ1-1, with D perhaps TRBD1 (6 bases). The germline CDR1 and CDR2 sequences are SGHNT and YYREEE (reference sequence). This CDR3 contains 16 residues. Trimming stripped 7 bases from V and 0 bases from J, with 19 bases between.

This clone was picked up a small number of times. This chain joins TRBV7-3 and TRBJ2-2, with D perhaps TRBD1 (6 bases). In germline, CDR1 is SGHTA, CDR2 FQGTGA. Trimming shortened V by 2 bases and J by 5 bases, and 6 bases separated the two germline ends. CDR3 length: 13 amino acids. The CDR3 DNA reads as TGTGCCAGCAGCTTACAGGGGACCGGGGAGCTGTTTTTT. Translating it yields CASSLQGTGELFF. The full variable domain, rest sourced from reference TRBV7-3 and TRBJ2-2, is GAGVSQTPSNKVTEKGKYVELRCDPISGHTALYWYRQSLGQGPEFLIYFQGTGAADDSGLPNDRFFAVRPEGSVSTLKIQRTERGDSAVYLCASSLQGTGELFFGEGSRLTVL.